The TCR beta chain under discussion was sequenced for a study of T-cell memory formation after mild COVID-19. Study-level results: Clones that got smaller from day 15 to 85 had even CD4/CD8, while clones growing later tipped toward CD4+.

MiXCR, run by TCRdb on the 5' RACE reads, gives a single entry per CDR3 protein. The sample has 410,000 or so distinct CDR3 sequences; about 25% are singletons. The CDR3 contains 16 residues. With 3 bases clipped from V and 7 bases from J, the junction kept 10 bases outside the gene matches. From germline, CDR1 is SGHRS and CDR2 YFSETQ. In this sample, this clonotype turned up a few times. The antigen is not known. The V gene is TRBV5-1, the J gene TRBJ2-1; TRBD1 aligns across 10 bases. Sequenced material: PBMCs or a T cell subset sorted from them (not recorded which). The sequence came from an adult woman who had mild COVID-19 (a few samples of this study predate the infection). Cell type and time point are not known. The CDR3 DNA sequence: TGCGCCAGCAGCTATGCCGGGACAGGGGTCAGGAATGAGCAGTTCTTC. This encodes CASSYAGTGVRNEQFF.